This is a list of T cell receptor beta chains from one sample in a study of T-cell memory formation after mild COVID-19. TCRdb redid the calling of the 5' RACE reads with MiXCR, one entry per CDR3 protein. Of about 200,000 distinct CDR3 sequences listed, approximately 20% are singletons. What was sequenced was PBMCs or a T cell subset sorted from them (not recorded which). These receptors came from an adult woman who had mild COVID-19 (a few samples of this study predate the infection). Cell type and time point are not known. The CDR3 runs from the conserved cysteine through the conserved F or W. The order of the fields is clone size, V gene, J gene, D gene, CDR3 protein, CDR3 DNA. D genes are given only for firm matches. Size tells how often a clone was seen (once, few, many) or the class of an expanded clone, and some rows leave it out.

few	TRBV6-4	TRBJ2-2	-	CASRRGAGGELFF	TGTGCCAGCCGGAGGGGCGCCGGCGGGGAGCTGTTTTTT
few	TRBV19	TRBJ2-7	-	CASRAASYEQYF	TGTGCCAGTAGGGCAGCCTCCTACGAGCAGTACTTC
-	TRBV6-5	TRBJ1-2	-	CASSYSATKGYTF	TGTGCCAGCAGTTACTCTGCTACGAAGGGCTACACCTTC
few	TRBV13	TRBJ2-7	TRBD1	CASTRDRPYEQYF	TGTGCCAGCACCCGGGACAGACCCTACGAGCAGTACTTC
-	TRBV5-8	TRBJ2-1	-	CASSLVGPWGNEQFF	TGTGCCAGCAGCTTGGTAGGACCATGGGGCAATGAGCAGTTCTTC
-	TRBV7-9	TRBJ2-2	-	CASTSDVGELFF	TGTGCCAGCACCTCGGACGTCGGGGAGCTGTTTTTT
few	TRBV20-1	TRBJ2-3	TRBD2	CSARSISGTLWQYF	TGCAGTGCTAGAAGCATTAGCGGGACCCTTTGGCAGTATTTT
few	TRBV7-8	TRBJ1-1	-	CASSLRFSEAFF	TGTGCCAGCAGCTTAAGGTTTTCTGAAGCTTTCTTT
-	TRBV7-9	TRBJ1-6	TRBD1	CASSSTGGNSPLHF	TGTGCCAGCAGTTCGACAGGGGGCAATTCACCCCTCCACTTT
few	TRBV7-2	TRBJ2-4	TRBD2	CASSQLAGGPKNIQYF	TGTGCCAGCAGCCAACTAGCGGGAGGGCCTAAAAACATTCAGTACTTC
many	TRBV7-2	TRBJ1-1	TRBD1	CASSPEGQVKVEAFF	TGTGCCAGCAGCCCCGAAGGACAGGTTAAGGTTGAAGCTTTCTTT
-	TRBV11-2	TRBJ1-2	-	CASSLGAGWEYGYTF	TGTGCCAGCAGCTTGGGGGCAGGTTGGGAATATGGCTACACCTTC
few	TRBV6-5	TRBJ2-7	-	CASSYSTGLSSYEQYF	TGTGCCAGCAGTTACTCGACAGGACTTTCTTCCTACGAGCAGTACTTC
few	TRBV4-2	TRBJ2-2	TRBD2	CASSQEPGLLRNGELFF	TGTGCCAGCAGCCAAGAGCCGGGACTACTTCGGAACGGGGAGCTGTTTTTT
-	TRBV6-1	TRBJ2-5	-	CASRGGTVQETQYF	TGTGCCAGCAGAGGAGGGACAGTCCAAGAGACCCAGTACTTC
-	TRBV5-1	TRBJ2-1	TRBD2	CASSLRLAPTDEQFF	TGCGCCAGCAGCTTGAGACTAGCGCCGACGGATGAGCAGTTCTTC
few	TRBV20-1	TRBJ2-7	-	CSAELQGSNFEQYF	TGCAGTGCTGAGCTTCAGGGATCGAATTTCGAGCAGTACTTC
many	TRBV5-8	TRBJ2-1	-	CASSLVRGPYNEQFF	TGTGCCAGCAGCTTGGTCAGGGGCCCCTACAATGAGCAGTTCTTC